This TCR beta chain was identified in a study of PD-1 blockade in classical Hodgkin lymphoma (dated by TCRdb to the early 2020s). General notes on the study: Nivolumab dosing was 3 mg/kg intravenously every 2 weeks, continuing until either disease progression or unacceptable toxicity. The study used CyTOF and TCR beta sequencing to define a peripheral blood immune signature of response to PD-1 blockade in classical Hodgkin lymphoma.

Concerning this clone itself: Its antigen target is currently unknown. Base qualities are not recorded, but no much larger clone differs from it by a single base.

Reading the germline V gene gives CDR1 MNHGY and CDR2 SAAAGT. From its cysteine to its phenylalanine, the CDR3 spans 12 amino acids. Only CDR3 DNA is held: 36 bases, read in frame from base 1. V is clipped by 5 bases and J by 8 bases, and the sequence between their germline boundaries is 12 bases long. Broader findings and caveats from the paper: Newly diagnosed patients were reported to have lower baseline TCR diversity than healthy donors, and relapsed/refractory patients were reported to have lower baseline TCR diversity still. Among trial patients, those achieving complete response had baseline diversity similar to that of newly diagnosed patients, while diversity was significantly lower in partial responders and progressors. A significant rise by C4D1 was seen in CD4+ but not CD8+ TCR diversity (p=0.0027 vs p=0.16), with the rise being most apparent in complete responders (p=0.02). The study covered only a single clinical trial cohort, and the causes of the repertoire differences, possibly disease activity or prior therapy, were still not defined. Lower diversity was observed in patients in whom nivolumab was started less than 1 year after ASCT, and these patients were excluded from later analyses so that confounding by immune reconstitution would be avoided.

Reading the label with the study, this specimen's time point is: cycle 4 day 1 (C4D1), after more than five weeks of nivolumab. Relapse after autologous stem cell transplantation had occurred in all trial patients, and cohorts A, B and C were distinguished by prior brentuximab vedotin exposure. A total of under 70 patients with relapsed/refractory classical Hodgkin lymphoma made up the trial cohort, and each patient's best overall response was complete response, partial response or progressive disease. Single-agent nivolumab was administered to trial patients in the multi-cohort phase II CheckMate 205 trial. An independent review committee assessed best overall response using the 2007 International Working Group response criteria. Trial PBMCs were obtained immediately prior to nivolumab initiation (C1D1) and on therapy at cycle 2 day 1 and cycle 4 day 1. Peripheral blood was collected in 8 mL Vacutainer Cell Preparation Tubes, from which PBMCs were isolated by centrifugation and then cryopreserved.

Genomic DNA was extracted with the Qiagen DNeasy kit from unsorted PBMCs and from negatively selected CD4+ and CD8+ fractions. Using primers that anneal to V and J segments, immunoSEQ multiplex PCR amplified the TCR beta CDR3 regions. A synthetic immune receptor repertoire was used to minimize amplification bias, and remaining bias was computationally removed after sequencing. Concerning the study's data processing: Repertoire diversity was quantified as the Shannon entropy index using custom Python scripts. Unsorted, CD4+ and CD8+ repertoires were examined separately, except in combined analyses, for which CD4+ and CD8+ sequences were merged in silico. A clone counted as expanded when the clone's frequency after treatment rose at least 2-fold relative to C1D1, and clones undetected at baseline were given a pseudocount of 0.5. Singleton clones were defined as clones with 0 or 1 copy at C1D1, and non-singleton clones were defined as clones with 2 or more copies. Clones expanded in unsorted samples were annotated as CD4+, CD8+ or unknown by matching protein sequences in sorted samples from the same patient. Wilcoxon tests on paired samples were used to test changes in diversity from C1D1 to C4D1. The immuneACCESS repertoire file appears here via TCRdb, limited to in-frame rearrangements. These files lack a portion of the clones; in checked studies, under half of the deficit traces to unresolved V genes, and the cause of the others is not known. V, J and clone size derive from that table, while D and trimming were established from the DNA sequence. This sample is represented by about 110,000 clones; 89% of them were singletons. The top ten constitute around a fifth of the sample.

The TCR sequence derives from a human donor with classical Hodgkin lymphoma. Source: peripheral blood mononuclear cells (PBMCs), taken before the fourth cycle of nivolumab. The chain employs TRBV6-8 and TRBJ1-2; a weak D assignment points to TRBD1 (5 bases agree). The DNA reads TGTGCCAGCAGTCCCAGGGAGAGGGGCTACACCTTC. Translated, this is CASSPRERGYTF.